What follows are 13 T cell receptor beta chains derived from one specimen sequenced in a study of shared clonotypes between healthy human individuals. Profiling relied on immunoSEQ multiplex PCR, and the TCRdb table lists in-frame clones only, not all of them. The table lists about 2,500,000 clones, roughly nine tenths of them singletons. Sequenced input: naive CD4+ T cells sorted from blood. Stated subset: CD45RA+ positively selected. Receptor source: a man younger than 35 in good health.

This rearrangement joins TRBV6-1 to TRBJ1-5, with D unresolved. The CDR3 consists of 16 residues. Germline V CDR1 and CDR2: MNHNS, SASEGT. Deletions cut 3 bases from V and 0 bases from J, with 12 bases between. CDR3 DNA: TGTGCCAGCAGTGAGAAGGCTGGATATAGCAATCAGCCCCAGCATTTT. Residues: CASSEKAGYSNQPQHF.

The CDR3: CASSANRDGVGDTIYF. The CDR3 region has the DNA TGTGCCAGCAGCGCAAACCGGGACGGAGTCGGGGACACCATATATTTT. The chain has TRBV5-4 and TRBJ1-3; a weak D match, TRBD1 (5 bases). There are 16 residues in the CDR3. Per germline, CDR1 SGHNT and CDR2 YYREEE (reference sequence). The V end was cut by 4 bases, the J end by 8 bases, with 22 bases between.

The chain couples TRBV29-1 to TRBJ2-5; the match to TRBD1 covers 7 bases. The trim removed 5 bases at V and 4 bases at J, leaving 19 bases unmatched. CDR1 and CDR2 from the germline V gene are SQVTM and ANQGSEA. The CDR3 is 17 residues long. CDR3 sequence reads: CSVSGTDDGRGSETQYF. The CDR3 bases are TGCAGCGTTTCCGGGACAGACGATGGTAGAGGTTCAGAGACCCAGTACTTC.

The rearrangement joins TRBV19 to TRBJ2-5; TRBD1 might be the D (5 bases). This CDR3 contains 12 residues. V lost 5 bases to trimming and J lost 4 bases, with 8 bases between them. Germline CDR1 and CDR2: LNHDA and SQIVND (reference sequence). CDR3 bases: TGTGCCAGTAGTGGAAGGGGAGAGACCCAGTACTTC. The encoded protein is CASSGRGETQYF.

This clone occurred once. The chain links TRBV9 to TRBJ2-1, with 8 bases identical to TRBD2. V shed 0 bases, J shed 4 bases, and the junction held 6 bases outside the gene matches. This CDR3 has 16 amino acids. Germline values: CDR1 SGDLS, CDR2 YYNGEE. CDR3 sequence: CASSVGLAINYNEQFF. CDR3 DNA sequence: TGTGCCAGCAGCGTAGGACTAGCGATAAATTACAATGAGCAGTTCTTC. The variable domain in full, with the rest retrieved from reference TRBV9 and TRBJ2-1, is DSGVTQTPKHLITATGQRVTLRCSPRSGDLSVYWYQQSLDQGLQFLIQYYNGEERAKGNILERFSAQQFPDLHSELNLSSLELGDSALYFCASSVGLAINYNEQFFGPGTRLTVL.

This sequence joins TRBV29-1 and TRBJ2-7, with D possibly being TRBD2 (5 bases). Germline loops: CDR1 SQVTM, CDR2 ANQGSEA. The CDR3 covers 12 residues. The V and J ends lost 6 bases and 5 bases respectively, with 14 bases between them. The CDR3 DNA follows: TGCAGCGTAACTAGTCCGTTCAACGAGCAGTACTTC. The encoded protein is CSVTSPFNEQYF.

The chain employs TRBV2 and TRBJ2-5; TRBD2 aligns across 14 bases. This CDR3 has 16 residues. J lost 3 bases, V lost 4 bases, and 4 bases had no gene match. The germline V gene has CDR1 SNHLY and CDR2 FYNNEI. The CDR3 sequence is CASSGWTSGGKETQYF. The CDR3 DNA reads TGTGCCAGCAGTGGATGGACTAGCGGGGGGAAAGAGACCCAGTACTTC. Full variable domain (remainder filled in from reference TRBV2 and TRBJ2-5): EPEVTQTPSHQVTQMGQEVILRCVPISNHLYFYWYRQILGQKVEFLVSFYNNEISEKSEIFDDQFSVERPDGSNFTLKIRSTKLEDSAMYFCASSGWTSGGKETQYFGPGTRLLVL.

This rearrangement joins TRBV28 to TRBJ2-1; D unclear. The CDR3 covers 15 residues. In germline, CDR1 is MDHEN, CDR2 SYDVKM. V was shortened by 7 bases and J by 4 bases, with 17 bases between the two germline ends. The CDR3 nucleotides read TGTGCCAGCATCCGAAAAGGCATTCTGTACAATGAGCAGTTCTTC. Translating it yields CASIRKGILYNEQFF.

The V and J genes are TRBV4-1 and TRBJ2-5; 9 nucleotides match TRBD2. The ends lost 0 bases at V and 2 bases at J; junction bases unmatched: 13. The CDR3 runs 19 residues. Germline loops: CDR1 MGHRA, CDR2 YSYEKL. Here the CDR3 reads CASSQDGGRSGGKQETQYF. The CDR3 coding sequence is TGCGCCAGCAGCCAAGATGGCGGAAGAAGCGGGGGGAAACAAGAGACCCAGTACTTC.

Of note for this clone: The same CDR3 arises from other DNA sequences in this sample as well. The gene calls are TRBV6-6 and TRBJ2-1, with a possible D match to TRBD1 (6 bases). Germline values: CDR1 MNHNY, CDR2 SVGAGI (reference sequence). The ends were cut back, 6 bases at V and 3 bases at J, with 12 bases in the middle. This CDR3 has 14 residues. The CDR3 loop reads CASRTGSSYNEQFF. DNA of the CDR3: TGTGCCAGCAGAACAGGGAGTAGCTACAATGAGCAGTTCTTC.

This rearrangement joins TRBV2 to TRBJ1-3; D not certain. The CDR3 length is 13 residues. Germline values: CDR1 SNHLY, CDR2 FYNNEI. V was pared by 4 bases and J by 3 bases, with 7 bases between. This CDR3 is CASSGALGNTIYF. The CDR3 region has the DNA TGTGCCAGCAGTGGGGCCCTTGGAAACACCATATATTTT.

Details on this clone: The same CDR3 also results from other DNA sequences found in this sample. V and J are TRBV5-1 and TRBJ1-5; weak D call: TRBD1 (6 bases). The ends were cut back, 0 bases at V and 4 bases at J, with 11 bases in the middle. Germline-derived CDR1 and CDR2 are SGHRS and YFSETQ. The CDR3 loop spans 15 amino acids. CDR3 sequence reads: CASSLEGGGNQPQHF. CDR3 DNA: TGCGCCAGCAGCTTGGAAGGGGGAGGAAATCAGCCCCAGCATTTT.

This clone was recorded once. This same CDR3 is encoded by further DNA sequences in the sample. The chain combines TRBV6-5 with TRBJ1-2, with D perhaps matching TRBD1 (6 bases). The CDR3 is made up of 14 amino acids. CDR1 and CDR2 (germline): MNHEY, SVGAGI. Trimming removed 2 bases at V and 4 bases at J, with 11 bases between. The CDR3, as DNA: TGTGCCAGCAGTTACCGGGGGCAGGGCTATGGCTACACCTTC. Its protein product is CASSYRGQGYGYTF.